This TCR beta chain was sequenced for a study of T-cell memory formation after mild COVID-19. Points from the study as a whole: Contracting clones, day 15 to 85, had balanced CD4/CD8, and later expanders favored CD4+.

Per the germline V gene, CDR1 is MNHEY and CDR2 is SVGEGT. V shed 3 bases and J 5 bases; nucleotides not matched to a gene: 13. This CDR3 has 17 residues. In its sample, this clonotype was seen a few times. Its antigen is unidentified. TCRdb ran MiXCR on the 5' RACE reads and lists one entry per CDR3 protein. The repertoire consists of approximately 48,000 distinct CDR3 sequences, with approximately 7.6% occurring once and the leading ten covering roughly 1.3%. The sequenced sample was PBMCs or a T cell subset sorted from them (not recorded which). This sequence originates from a man between 18 and 29 years old who had mild COVID-19 (a few samples of this study predate the infection). Cell type and time point are not known. V gene TRBV6-2 or TRBV6-3 combines with J gene TRBJ2-3; TRBD1 agrees at 8 bases. CDR3 amino acids: CASSYQIDRGEEDTQYF. The CDR3 DNA reads TGTGCCAGCAGTTATCAAATTGACAGGGGTGAGGAAGATACGCAGTATTTT.